What follows are 29 T cell receptor beta chains derived from one specimen sequenced in a study of OX40 agonist ivuxolimab in advanced cancers. Generated by immunoSEQ multiplex PCR, the TCRdb table keeps only in-frame clones and is missing some. The sample yields about 28,000 clones, approximately 85% seen once. This material consisted of CD4+ or CD8+ T cells sorted from blood, taken in a trial of the OX40 agonist ivuxolimab. The receptors stem from an adult with an advanced solid tumor such as melanoma, head and neck, liver or kidney cancer.

In this sample, this clone turned up once. The V and J genes are TRBV4-1 and TRBJ2-2; 14 bases match TRBD2. There are 16 residues in the CDR3. CDR1 and CDR2 (germline): MGHRA, YSYEKL. V shed 3 bases and J 9 bases; nucleotides not matched to a gene: 6. CDR3 in amino acids: CASSHRLAGGPRELFF. The CDR3, as DNA: TGCGCCAGCAGCCATCGACTAGCGGGAGGGCCGAGGGAGCTGTTTTTT.

The J gene is TRBJ1-5, the V gene TRBV28, with 8 nucleotides matching TRBD1. V shed 4 bases, J shed 6 bases, and the junction held 8 bases outside the gene matches. Germline loops: CDR1 MDHEN, CDR2 SYDVKM. The CDR3 spans 15 residues. For the CDR3, the DNA is TGTGCCAGCAGTTCCAGGACAGGGAGTGTTCAGCCCCAGCATTTT. This translates into CASSSRTGSVQPQHF.

V is TRBV5-6 and J is TRBJ1-1; no clear D. The CDR3 runs to 16 residues. V shed 0 bases and J shed 0 bases, with 12 bases lying between them. Germline V lookup: CDR1 SGHDT, CDR2 YYEEEE. The CDR3 bases are TGTGCCAGCAGCTTGGGGGCGCAACCCATGAACACTGAAGCTTTCTTT. Residues: CASSLGAQPMNTEAFF.

V gene TRBV4-1 combines with J gene TRBJ1-5; D is unclear. The CDR3 is 15 residues long. Germline values: CDR1 MGHRA, CDR2 YSYEKL. The ends were cut back, 3 bases at V and 0 bases at J, with 9 bases in the middle. The CDR3 loop reads CASSHTTNSNQPQHF. The CDR3 bases are TGCGCCAGCAGCCATACAACGAATAGCAATCAGCCCCAGCATTTT.

The chain uses TRBV7-9 and TRBJ1-1; 9 positions match TRBD1. The V gene's germline CDR1 is SEHNR and CDR2 FQNEAQ (reference sequence). V lost 6 bases and J lost 8; bases outside the gene matches: 22. The CDR3 is 18 amino acids. The CDR3 sequence: CASSEVLKRQGGLSEAFF. The CDR3 DNA sequence: TGTGCCAGCAGTGAGGTTTTAAAAAGACAGGGGGGTCTGTCGGAAGCTTTCTTT. Using reference TRBV7-9 and TRBJ1-1 for the parts outside the CDR3, the full variable domain is DTGVSQNPRHKITKRGQNVTFRCDPISEHNRLYWYRQTLGQGPEFLTYFQNEAQLEKSRLLSDRFSAERPKGSFSTLEIQRTEQGDSAMYLCASSEVLKRQGGLSEAFFGQGTRLTVV.

The V call is TRBV19, the J call TRBJ1-1; no definite D call. Deletions cut 5 bases from V and 5 bases from J, with 12 bases between. The V gene's germline CDR1 is LNHDA and CDR2 SQIVND (reference sequence). The CDR3 length is 13 residues. CDR3 in amino acids: CASSFGVTTEAFF. In DNA, the CDR3 is TGTGCCAGTAGTTTTGGAGTTACTACTGAAGCTTTCTTT.

The chain couples TRBV11-2 to TRBJ2-7; D is perhaps TRBD2 (6 bases). V was pared by 5 bases and J by 4 bases, with 12 bases between. Germline V gene lookup returns CDR1 SGHAT and CDR2 FQNNGV. The CDR3 sequence is 13 residues long. The chain's CDR3 is CASSLRRGYEQYF. CDR3 coding DNA: TGTGCCAGCAGCCTAAGGAGGGGTTACGAGCAGTACTTC.

The V call is TRBV5-4, the J call TRBJ2-3; D remains unclear. Trimming removed 3 bases from V and 4 bases from J, with 6 bases in between. The CDR3 is made up of 12 amino acids. Germline lookup yields CDR1 SGHNT and CDR2 YYREEE (reference sequence). DNA of the CDR3: TGTGCCAGCAGCTACAAACCAGATACGCAGTATTTT. It specifies CASSYKPDTQYF.

This chain uses TRBV5-8 with TRBJ2-1, with TRBD2 matching over 7 bases. This CDR3 is built from 16 residues. V was clipped by 0 bases and J by 9 bases; unmatched bases: 12. Germline loops: CDR1 SGHTS, CDR2 YDEGEE. This CDR3 reads CASSLGSSGPYGEQFF. For the CDR3, the DNA is TGTGCCAGCAGCTTGGGGTCTAGCGGCCCTTATGGTGAGCAGTTCTTC.

V gene TRBV5-8 combines with J gene TRBJ2-1; TRBD2 matches 12 bases. The J segment lost 4 bases and the V segment lost 4 bases, leaving 3 bases of the junction unmatched. Germline V lookup: CDR1 SGHTS, CDR2 YDEGEE. CDR3 length equals 15 residues. CDR3 region: CASSLGTSGYNEQFF. The CDR3 region has the DNA TGTGCCAGCAGCCTAGGGACTAGCGGGTACAATGAGCAGTTCTTC.

The V call is TRBV5-1, the J call TRBJ2-3; 8 bases line up with TRBD2. This CDR3 has 14 amino acids. Germline assignment: CDR1 SGHRS and CDR2 YFSETQ. V lost 9 bases, J lost 2 bases, and 8 bases stayed unmatched. The CDR3 sequence is CATRLARSTDTQYF. The CDR3 region has the DNA TGCGCCACCCGACTAGCGAGGTCCACAGATACGCAGTATTTT.

V gene TRBV15 combines with J gene TRBJ2-5; D not resolved. Matching the DNA end better, TRBJ2-7 makes the J call doubtful. CDR1 and CDR2 from the germline V gene are LNHNV and YYDKDF (reference sequence). The CDR3 length is 15 residues. CDR3 bases: TGTGCCACCAGCAGAGATCCGGCGTCGAGGTACGAGCAGTACTTC. Its protein product is CATSRDPASRYEQYF.

This chain links TRBV11-2 with TRBJ1-2; 8 nucleotides line up with TRBD1. The CDR3 length is 15 residues. Germline-derived CDR1 and CDR2 are SGHAT and FQNNGV. V was pared by 5 bases and J by 7 bases, with 12 bases of the junction left unmatched. The CDR3 region has the DNA TGTGCCAGCAGCCCAGAGACAGGGGCCTACGGTGGCTACACCTTC. Protein: CASSPETGAYGGYTF.

This chain uses TRBV7-9 with TRBJ2-5; D may be TRBD1 (6 bases). Trimming shortened V by 5 bases and J by 5 bases, and 12 bases separated the two germline ends. This CDR3 is 13 amino acids long. The V gene's germline CDR1 is SEHNR and CDR2 FQNEAQ (reference sequence). The CDR3 is CASSPRGWETQYF. The CDR3, as DNA: TGTGCCAGCAGCCCAAGGGGGTGGGAGACCCAGTACTTC.

CDR3 sequence (DNA): TGTGCTAGTGGTTCGGGACAGGGGGACGGGGTCAGCTCCTACGAGCAGTACTTC. It specifies CASGSGQGDGVSSYEQYF. The V and J genes are TRBV12-5 and TRBJ2-7; 11 nucleotides align to TRBD1. The germline V gene has CDR1 LGHNT and CDR2 FRNRAP. The CDR3 consists of 18 residues. V gave up 4 bases and J gave up 0 bases; unmatched junction bases: 11.

The chain recombines TRBV5-5 with TRBJ2-5, with D tentatively TRBD2 (5 bases). The V gene lost 6 bases and the J gene lost 0 bases, with 15 bases spanning the gap. The CDR3 contains 15 residues. Germline CDR1 is SGHKS and CDR2 is YYEKEE (reference sequence). CDR3 region: CASTPAEGNQETQYF. CDR3 DNA sequence: TGTGCCAGCACCCCGGCAGAGGGAAACCAAGAGACCCAGTACTTC. The variable domain in full, completed from reference TRBV5-5 and TRBJ2-5, reads DAGVTQSPTHLIKTRGQQVTLRCSPISGHKSVSWYQQVLGQGPQFIFQYYEKEERGRGNFPDRFSARQFPNYSSELNVNALLLGDSALYLCASTPAEGNQETQYFGPGTRLLVL.

V usage is TRBV4-1 and J usage is TRBJ2-1, with 12 bases matching TRBD2. Unmatched junction bases numbered 5, after V lost 3 bases and J lost 5 bases. Germline CDR1 is MGHRA and CDR2 is YSYEKL. The CDR3 runs 16 residues. DNA for the CDR3: TGCGCCAGCAGCCACTTGGCTAGCGGGAGGGACAATGAGCAGTTCTTC. It specifies CASSHLASGRDNEQFF.

CDR3 sequence reads: CASRGDRNYGYTF. The CDR3 DNA reads TGTGCCAGCAGAGGTGACAGGAACTATGGCTACACCTTC. The genes are TRBV2 and TRBJ1-2, with a weak D call TRBD1 (6 bases). This CDR3 region has 13 residues. Per the germline V gene, CDR1 is SNHLY and CDR2 is FYNNEI. Trimming removed 6 bases from V and 2 bases from J, with 10 bases in between.

The rearrangement links TRBV11-2 to TRBJ2-7, with 7 bases aligning to TRBD1. Germline assignment: CDR1 SGHAT and CDR2 FQNNGV. The length of the CDR3 is 13 residues. Unmatched junction bases numbered 2, after V lost 3 bases and J lost 3 bases. The DNA for the CDR3 is TGTGCCAGCAGCTTTGCAGGGGGCTACGAGCAGTACTTC. Its protein product is CASSFAGGYEQYF.

V usage is TRBV18 and J usage is TRBJ2-7, with D perhaps TRBD2 (6 bases). V lost 6 bases and J lost 5, with 20 bases in between. This CDR3 comprises 15 residues. The germline V gene encodes CDR1 KGHSH and CDR2 LQKENI. The CDR3 region is CASSPDGSGYHEQYF. CDR3 DNA: TGTGCCAGCTCTCCCGATGGTAGCGGCTACCACGAGCAGTACTTC.

V is TRBV5-1 and J is TRBJ2-3, with 8 bases matching TRBD1. Trimming at V came to 7 bases and at J to 2 bases, leaving 9 bases not matched to a gene. This CDR3 comprises 15 residues. Germline CDR1 and CDR2: SGHRS and YFSETQ. CDR3 bases: TGCGCCAGCTCGACCCTGGACAGGGTCACAGATACGCAGTATTTT. Protein product: CASSTLDRVTDTQYF.

This rearrangement joins TRBV10-3 to TRBJ2-1; TRBD2 aligns across 12 bases. V shed 8 bases and J 9 bases; nucleotides not matched to a gene: 14. This CDR3 region has 16 residues. The V gene's germline CDR1 is ENHRY and CDR2 SYGVKD. CDR3 nucleotide sequence: TGTGCCATCTGGAGCGGTGCTAGCGGGAGGGCCAGTGAGCAGTTCTTC. It yields the protein CAIWSGASGRASEQFF.

The V and J genes are TRBV19 and TRBJ1-1; tentatively, D is TRBD1 (6 bases). CDR1 is LNHDA and CDR2 is SQIVND in the germline V gene (reference sequence). Deletions cut 3 bases from V and 3 bases from J, with 11 bases between. This CDR3 is built from 14 residues. The CDR3 nucleotides read TGTGCCAGTAGTATCAGGGACACGGACACTGAAGCTTTCTTT. Amino acid sequence: CASSIRDTDTEAFF.

The chain is built from TRBV7-9 and TRBJ2-3; D call uncertain. The CDR3 is 15 residues long. Trimming took 4 bases from V and 1 from J, leaving 12 bases between them. Per the germline V gene, CDR1 is SEHNR and CDR2 is FQNEAQ (reference sequence). The CDR3 loop is CASSWSAGGTDTQYF. For the CDR3, the DNA is TGTGCCAGCAGCTGGAGTGCAGGAGGCACAGATACGCAGTATTTT.

The chain links TRBV7-9 to TRBJ2-3; D could derive from TRBD1 or TRBD2 (5 bases each). The CDR3 loop spans 17 amino acids. Germline assignment: CDR1 SEHNR and CDR2 FQNEAQ (reference sequence). V lost 5 bases and J 2 bases, leaving 20 bases between the germline ends. The CDR3 region is CASSVLAEGPLTDTQYF. The CDR3 nucleotides are TGTGCCAGCAGCGTATTGGCAGAGGGGCCCCTCACAGATACGCAGTATTTT.

The chain uses TRBV5-1 and TRBJ2-7, with 8 bases fitting TRBD1. The length of the CDR3 is 15 residues. Looked up from germline, CDR1 is SGHRS and CDR2 is YFSETQ. With 2 bases clipped from V and 4 bases from J, the junction kept 8 bases outside the gene matches. The CDR3 DNA follows: TGCGCCAGCAGCTTAGGACAGGGACCCGAATACGAGCAGTACTTC. As protein: CASSLGQGPEYEQYF.

This sequence joins TRBV5-7 and TRBJ2-4; 11 nucleotides agree with TRBD1. TRBV5-7 is an ORF for which the function is uncertain. V was clipped by 4 bases and J by 7 bases; unmatched bases: 4. This CDR3 contains 14 residues. The CDR3 bases are TGTGCCAGCAGCCGCGGGACAGGGGGTAACATTCAGTACTTC. Residues: CASSRGTGGNIQYF.

The CDR3 bases are TGCGCCAGCAGCCAGAGGTTTGCAACTAATGAAAAACTGTTTTTT. Translated, it gives CASSQRFATNEKLFF. The J gene is TRBJ1-4, the V gene TRBV4-1, with D unresolved. Per germline, CDR1 MGHRA and CDR2 YSYEKL. CDR3 length: 15 residues. Between the trimmed V and J ends, which lost 3 bases and 0 bases, there was a span of 8 bases.

The J gene is TRBJ2-1, the V gene TRBV5-4, with D hard to call. Per the germline V gene, CDR1 is SGHNT and CDR2 is YYREEE (reference sequence). The CDR3 spans 13 residues. Trimming left V 2 bases short and J 3 bases short, with 6 bases between. CDR3 nucleotides: TGTGCCAGCAGCTTAGGAGTCTACAATGAGCAGTTCTTC. Translation: CASSLGVYNEQFF.